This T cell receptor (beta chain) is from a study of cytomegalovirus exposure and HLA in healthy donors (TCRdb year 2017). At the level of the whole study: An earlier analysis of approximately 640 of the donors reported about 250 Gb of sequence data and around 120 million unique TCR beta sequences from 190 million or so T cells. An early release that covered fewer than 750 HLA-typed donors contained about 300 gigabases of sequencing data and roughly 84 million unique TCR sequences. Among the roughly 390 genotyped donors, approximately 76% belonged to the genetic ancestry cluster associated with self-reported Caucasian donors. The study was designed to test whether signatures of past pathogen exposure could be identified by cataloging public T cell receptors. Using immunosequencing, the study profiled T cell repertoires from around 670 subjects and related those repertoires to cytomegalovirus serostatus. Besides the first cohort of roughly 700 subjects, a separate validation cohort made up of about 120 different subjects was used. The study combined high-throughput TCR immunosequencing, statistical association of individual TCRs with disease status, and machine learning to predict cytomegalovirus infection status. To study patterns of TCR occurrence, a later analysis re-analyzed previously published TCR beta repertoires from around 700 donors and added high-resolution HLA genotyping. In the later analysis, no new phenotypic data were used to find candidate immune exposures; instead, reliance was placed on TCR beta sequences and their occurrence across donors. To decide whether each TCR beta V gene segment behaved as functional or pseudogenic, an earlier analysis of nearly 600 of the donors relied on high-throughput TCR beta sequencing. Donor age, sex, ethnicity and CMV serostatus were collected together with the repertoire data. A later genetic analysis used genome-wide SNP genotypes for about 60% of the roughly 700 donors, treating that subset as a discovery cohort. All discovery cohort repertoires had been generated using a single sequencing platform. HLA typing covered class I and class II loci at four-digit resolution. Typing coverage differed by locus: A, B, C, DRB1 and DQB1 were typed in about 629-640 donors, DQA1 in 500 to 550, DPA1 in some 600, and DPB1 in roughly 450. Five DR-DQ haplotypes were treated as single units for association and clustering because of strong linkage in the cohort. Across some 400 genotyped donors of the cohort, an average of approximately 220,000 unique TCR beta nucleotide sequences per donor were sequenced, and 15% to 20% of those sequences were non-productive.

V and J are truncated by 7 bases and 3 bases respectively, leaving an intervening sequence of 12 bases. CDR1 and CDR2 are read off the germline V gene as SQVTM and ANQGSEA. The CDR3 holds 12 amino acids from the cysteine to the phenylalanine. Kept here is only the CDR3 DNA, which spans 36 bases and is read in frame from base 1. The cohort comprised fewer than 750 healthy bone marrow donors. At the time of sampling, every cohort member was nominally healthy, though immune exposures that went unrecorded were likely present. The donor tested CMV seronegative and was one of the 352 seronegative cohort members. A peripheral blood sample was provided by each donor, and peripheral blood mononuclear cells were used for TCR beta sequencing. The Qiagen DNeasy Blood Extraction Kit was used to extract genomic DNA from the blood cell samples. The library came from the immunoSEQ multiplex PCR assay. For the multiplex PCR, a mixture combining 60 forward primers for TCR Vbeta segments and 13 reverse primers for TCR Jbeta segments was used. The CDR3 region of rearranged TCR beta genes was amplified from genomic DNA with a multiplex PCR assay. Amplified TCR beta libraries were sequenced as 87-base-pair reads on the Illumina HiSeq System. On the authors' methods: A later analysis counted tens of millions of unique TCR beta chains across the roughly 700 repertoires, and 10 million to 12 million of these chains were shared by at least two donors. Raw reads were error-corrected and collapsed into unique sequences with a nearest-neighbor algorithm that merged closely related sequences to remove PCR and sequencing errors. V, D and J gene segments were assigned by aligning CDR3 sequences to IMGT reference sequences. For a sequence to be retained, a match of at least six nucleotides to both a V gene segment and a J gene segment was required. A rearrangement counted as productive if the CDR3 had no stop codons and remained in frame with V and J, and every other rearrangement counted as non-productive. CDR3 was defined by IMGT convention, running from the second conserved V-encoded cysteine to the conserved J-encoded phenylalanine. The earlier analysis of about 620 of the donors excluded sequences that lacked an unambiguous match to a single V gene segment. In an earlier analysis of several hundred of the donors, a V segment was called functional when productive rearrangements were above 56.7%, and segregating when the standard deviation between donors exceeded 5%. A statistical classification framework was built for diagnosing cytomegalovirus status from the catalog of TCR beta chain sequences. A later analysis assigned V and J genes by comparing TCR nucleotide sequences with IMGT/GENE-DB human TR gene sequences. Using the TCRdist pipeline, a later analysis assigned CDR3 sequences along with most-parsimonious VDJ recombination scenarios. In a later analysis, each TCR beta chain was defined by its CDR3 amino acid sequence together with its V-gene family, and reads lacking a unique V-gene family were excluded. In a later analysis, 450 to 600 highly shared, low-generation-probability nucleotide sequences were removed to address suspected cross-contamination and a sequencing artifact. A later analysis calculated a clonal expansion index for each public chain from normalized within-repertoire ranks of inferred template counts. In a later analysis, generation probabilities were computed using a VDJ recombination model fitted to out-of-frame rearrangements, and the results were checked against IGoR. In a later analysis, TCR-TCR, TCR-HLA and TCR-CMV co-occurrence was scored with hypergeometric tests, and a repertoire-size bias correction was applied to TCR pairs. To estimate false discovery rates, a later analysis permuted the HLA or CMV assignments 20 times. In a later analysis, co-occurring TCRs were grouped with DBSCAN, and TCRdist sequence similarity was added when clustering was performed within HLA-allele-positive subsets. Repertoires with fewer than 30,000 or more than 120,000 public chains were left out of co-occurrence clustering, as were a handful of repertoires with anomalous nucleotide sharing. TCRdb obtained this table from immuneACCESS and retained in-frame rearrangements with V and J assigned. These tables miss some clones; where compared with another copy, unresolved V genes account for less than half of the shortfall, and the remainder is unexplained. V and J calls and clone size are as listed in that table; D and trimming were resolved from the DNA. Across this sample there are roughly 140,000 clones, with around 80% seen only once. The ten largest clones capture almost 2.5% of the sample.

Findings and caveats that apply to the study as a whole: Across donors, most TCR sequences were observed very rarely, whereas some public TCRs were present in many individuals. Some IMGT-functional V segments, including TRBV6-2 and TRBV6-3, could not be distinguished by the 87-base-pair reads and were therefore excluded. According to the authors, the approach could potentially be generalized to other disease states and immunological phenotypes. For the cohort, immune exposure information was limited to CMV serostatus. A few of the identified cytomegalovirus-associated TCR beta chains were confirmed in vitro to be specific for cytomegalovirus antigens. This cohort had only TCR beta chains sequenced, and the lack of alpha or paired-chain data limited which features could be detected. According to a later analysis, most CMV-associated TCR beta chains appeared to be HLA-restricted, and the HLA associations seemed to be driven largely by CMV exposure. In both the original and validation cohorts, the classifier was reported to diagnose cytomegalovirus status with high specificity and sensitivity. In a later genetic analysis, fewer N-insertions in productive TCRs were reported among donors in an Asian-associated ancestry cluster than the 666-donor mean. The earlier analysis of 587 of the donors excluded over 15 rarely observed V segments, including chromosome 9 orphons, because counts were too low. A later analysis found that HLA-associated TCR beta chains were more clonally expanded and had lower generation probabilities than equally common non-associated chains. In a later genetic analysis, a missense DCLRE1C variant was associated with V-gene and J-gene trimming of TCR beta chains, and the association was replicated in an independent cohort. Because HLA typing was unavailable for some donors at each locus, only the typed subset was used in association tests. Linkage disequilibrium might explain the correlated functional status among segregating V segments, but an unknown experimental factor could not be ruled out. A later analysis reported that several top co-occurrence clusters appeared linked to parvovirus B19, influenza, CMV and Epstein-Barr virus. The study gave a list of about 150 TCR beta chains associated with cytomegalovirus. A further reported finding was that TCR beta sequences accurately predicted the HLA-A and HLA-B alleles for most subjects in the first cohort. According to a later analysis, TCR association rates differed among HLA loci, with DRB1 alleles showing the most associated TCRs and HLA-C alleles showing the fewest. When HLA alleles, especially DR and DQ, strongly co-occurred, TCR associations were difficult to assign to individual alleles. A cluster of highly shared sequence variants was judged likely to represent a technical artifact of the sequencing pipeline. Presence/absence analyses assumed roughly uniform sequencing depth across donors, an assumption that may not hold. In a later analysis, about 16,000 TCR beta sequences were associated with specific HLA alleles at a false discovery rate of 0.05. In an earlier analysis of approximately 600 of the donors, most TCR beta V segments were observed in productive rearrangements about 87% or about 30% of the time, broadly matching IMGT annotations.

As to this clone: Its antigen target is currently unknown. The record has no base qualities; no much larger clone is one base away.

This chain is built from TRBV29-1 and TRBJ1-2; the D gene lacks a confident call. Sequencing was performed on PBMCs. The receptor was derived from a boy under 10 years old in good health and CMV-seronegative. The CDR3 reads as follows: CSAHTDDYGYTF. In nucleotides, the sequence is TGCAGCGCTCACACCGATGACTATGGCTACACCTTC. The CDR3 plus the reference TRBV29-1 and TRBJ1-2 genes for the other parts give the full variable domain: SAVISQKPSRDICQRGTSLTIQCQVDSQVTMMFWYRQQPGQSLTLIATANQGSEATYESGFVIDKFPISRPNLTFSTLTVSNMSPEDSSIYLCSAHTDDYGYTFGSGTRLTVV.